This TCR beta chain was observed in a study of blood T cell repertoires in COVID-19. The V end lost 1 base, the J end lost 7 bases, and 13 bases lay between the germline ends. Germline V gene lookup returns CDR1 LGHDT and CDR2 YNNKEL (reference sequence). The CDR3 is made up of 14 amino acids. As originally analysed: Amplification of reference gene primers provided the estimated nucleated cell counts. Some clones are missing from TCRdb's copy, which holds only in-frame ones; the method was immunoSEQ multiplex PCR. V and J calls and clone size are given by that table; D and trimming were obtained from the DNA. Of approximately 350,000 clones listed, around 89% are singletons.

The sample taken for sequencing was PBMCs or T cells enriched from blood (not recorded which). The origin of this receptor is a man between 18 and 29 years old who had recovered from COVID-19. The rearrangement links TRBV3-1 (or the pseudogene TRBV3-2) to TRBJ1-1; no firm D call. This CDR3 reads CASSQVEANGEAFF. CDR3 coding DNA: TGTGCCAGCAGCCAAGTCGAGGCCAACGGTGAAGCTTTCTTT.